Listed below are T cell receptor beta chains from one sample, sequenced in a study of control samples from healthy donors and cancer patients. Using immunoSEQ multiplex PCR, the repertoire was profiled, and TCRdb retains in-frame clones only, with some absent. Here the sample spans 100,000 to 150,000 clones, over 75% being singletons. Material: blood. The receptors were sampled from a man aged 55 to 70 in good health. CDR3s include the opening cysteine and the closing phenylalanine or tryptophan. D genes are given only for firm matches. Clone size, where shown, is once, few, many, or a class for clones that have expanded.

D gene	clone size	J gene	V gene	CDR3 DNA	CDR3 protein
NA	NA	TRBJ2-1	TRBV18	TGTGCCAGCTCACCGGGGGCCGGCTACAATGAGCAGTTCTTC	CASSPGAGYNEQFF
NA	NA	TRBJ2-2	TRBV4-3	TGCGCCAGCAGCCAAGAGCCTCGTCCTTCGGGGGAGCTGTTTTTT	CASSQEPRPSGELFF
NA	NA	TRBJ1-1	TRBV4-1	TGCGCCAGCAGCCAAGTTGGGGGTAAGGGCACTGAAGCTTTCTTT	CASSQVGGKGTEAFF
TRBD1	NA	TRBJ1-2	TRBV30	TGTGCCTGGCACGAGGCCTACAGGGGTGGCTACACCTTC	CAWHEAYRGGYTF
TRBD1	NA	TRBJ2-7	TRBV19	TGTGCCAGTAGTGGAAGAGGGGGCCGTCGCTCCTACGAGCAGTACTTC	CASSGRGGRRSYEQYF
TRBD1	NA	TRBJ2-1	TRBV27	TGTGCCAGCAGTCCCCGCGGACAGGGCCAGAATGAGCAGTTCTTC	CASSPRGQGQNEQFF
NA	once	TRBJ2-6	TRBV7-2	TGTGCCAGCAGCTTAGGGGGATCTGGGGCCAACGTCCTGACTTTC	CASSLGGSGANVLTF
TRBD1	NA	TRBJ1-5	TRBV6-6	TGTGCCAGCAGTGAGAAACACAAGGGACAGCAGCCCCAGCATTTT	CASSEKHKGQQPQHF
NA	many	TRBJ2-1	TRBV9	TGTGCCAGCAGCGTGGGGTTGGGGGCCCAGACAGATGAGCAGTTCTTC	CASSVGLGAQTDEQFF
NA	NA	TRBJ2-2	TRBV21-1	TGTGCCAGCAGCAAAGGGCGGCTAGCGGGGGGGCCAAGCGGGGAGCTGTTTTTT	CASSKGRLAGGPSGELFF
NA	NA	TRBJ1-5	TRBV6-1	TGTGCCAGCAGTGAAGTGGGCGCCCAGCATTTT	CASSEVGAQHF
TRBD1	NA	TRBJ2-1	TRBV30	TGTGCCTGGAGTTCGGGACAGGCGTACAATGAGCAGTTCTTC	CAWSSGQAYNEQFF
NA	NA	TRBJ1-2	TRBV4-1	TGCGCCAGCAGCCAAGATGGGGGGCTGGACTATGGCTACACCTTC	CASSQDGGLDYGYTF
NA	NA	TRBJ1-5	TRBV18	TGTGCCAGCTCACGGGGGGACCAGCCCCAGCATTTT	CASSRGDQPQHF
NA	NA	TRBJ1-6	TRBV18	TGTGCCAGCTCCGCAGGCTCGGACAGTGTGGATTCACCCCTCCACTTT	CASSAGSDSVDSPLHF
NA	NA	TRBJ1-1	TRBV2	TGTGCCAGCAGGGACACCAACCCCCCCATGGCAGCTTTCTTT	CASRDTNPPMAAFF
NA	few	TRBJ1-6	TRBV7-9	TGTGCCAGCAGCTTATTTGGATCACCCCTCCACTTT	CASSLFGSPLHF